The rows below give T cell receptor beta chains drawn from one sample of a study of graft-versus-host responses after intestinal transplantation. Their recognized antigens are unknown. Repertoires were generated with immunoSEQ multiplex PCR, while TCRdb's copy carries only in-frame clones and drops some. The profile shows approximately 92,000 clones, 90% to 95% of them singletons. The sequences come from unstimulated CD8+ T cells sorted from spleen or lymph node cells, collected before intestinal transplant. The receptors originated from a human donor who received an intestinal transplant. Each CDR3 is given without its conserved first and last residue.

V gene	J gene	CDR3 protein
TRBV29-1	TRBJ2-3	SVMLAGGTDTQY
TRBV7-9	TRBJ2-7	ASSLIDAPAYEQY
TRBV10-3	TRBJ2-5	AIGRGRWEGRETQY
TRBV30	TRBJ2-7	AWSSGESYEQY
TRBV6-5	TRBJ2-2	ASSYRDNTGELF
TRBV27	TRBJ2-5	ASSLIGGWRETQY
TRBV13	TRBJ2-5	ASSHRGNQETQY
TRBV30	TRBJ2-3	AWSRGTGTDTQY
TRBV10-3	TRBJ2-7	AISEGAIAEKGYEQY
TRBV27	TRBJ2-1	ASSRRMERYNEQF
TRBV9	TRBJ2-1	ASSAAGGPYNEQF
TRBV6-6	TRBJ2-5	ASSRTSGGETQY
TRBV13	TRBJ2-1	ASSPSGRIYNEQF
TRBV9	TRBJ2-2	ASSVGTSGLHTGELF
TRBV27	TRBJ2-3	ASSFNKDTQY
TRBV29-1	TRBJ2-5	SVQHPMEGAQETQY
TRBV6-5	TRBJ1-4	ASADATNEKLF
TRBV7-9	TRBJ2-7	ASSLVGGYEQY
TRBV7-6	TRBJ1-2	ASSLTDSPNYGYT
TRBV5-1	TRBJ2-7	ASSPTGPQYEQY
TRBV29-1	TRBJ2-5	SVDRDEQETQY
TRBV10-2	TRBJ2-1	ASGTSDLNEQF
TRBV7-6	TRBJ2-1	ASSLEASGGSYNEQF